This is a list of T cell receptor beta chains from one sample in a study of chemoradiotherapy in HPV16-positive cancers. Clones were read by immunoSEQ multiplex PCR, and TCRdb kept only the in-frame ones, dropping some. The table records about 4,800 clones, about nine tenths of them present only once. The specimen was tumor tissue, collected from a patient who underwent chemoradiotherapy. Receptors originate from a human donor with HPV-associated anogenital cancer. CDR3s include the opening cysteine and the closing phenylalanine or tryptophan. A D gene is named only where the DNA matches it firmly. Only part of the rows carry a size: once, few, many, or a class if the clone is expanded.

V gene	clone size	J gene	D gene	CDR3 protein	CDR3 DNA
TRBV6-1	-	TRBJ1-4	-	CASSGFFPGPREKLFF	TGTGCCAGCAGTGGATTTTTTCCGGGGCCTAGGGAAAAACTGTTTTTT
TRBV30	-	TRBJ1-1	-	CAWDREMLNTEAFF	TGTGCCTGGGATCGGGAGATGCTTAACACTGAAGCTTTCTTT
TRBV2	-	TRBJ2-5	-	CASSRGGSETQYF	TGTGCCAGCAGCCGAGGGGGATCGGAGACCCAGTACTTC
TRBV9	-	TRBJ2-1	TRBD2	CASSGGRSSYNEQFF	TGTGCCAGTAGCGGGGGCCGGAGCTCCTACAATGAGCAGTTCTTC
TRBV6-4	-	TRBJ2-3	TRBD2	CASSGTSGGPTDTQYF	TGTGCCAGCAGCGGGACTAGCGGGGGCCCCACAGATACGCAGTATTTT
TRBV5-4	-	TRBJ2-7	TRBD1	CASSRQGADEQYF	TGTGCCAGCAGCCGACAGGGGGCCGACGAGCAGTACTTC
TRBV7-2	-	TRBJ1-2	-	CASSLVQGTLGYTF	TGTGCCAGCAGCTTAGTGCAGGGGACTTTAGGCTACACCTTC
TRBV6-5	-	TRBJ1-2	-	CASRGGANYGYTF	TGTGCCAGCAGGGGCGGGGCTAACTATGGCTACACCTTC
TRBV15	-	TRBJ2-2	TRBD1	CATSKGQGPTGELFF	TGTGCCACCAGCAAAGGACAGGGACCCACCGGGGAGCTGTTTTTT
TRBV30	-	TRBJ1-2	TRBD1	CAWSGQGANNYGYTF	TGTGCCTGGAGTGGACAGGGGGCCAATAACTATGGCTACACCTTC
TRBV10-1	-	TRBJ2-7	-	CASTKGVLHYEQYF	TGCGCCAGCACCAAGGGGGTGCTTCACTACGAGCAGTACTTC
TRBV25-1	-	TRBJ2-7	-	CASSEYAGLGGEQYF	TGTGCCAGCAGTGAATATGCAGGGTTAGGTGGCGAGCAGTACTTC
TRBV28	-	TRBJ1-2	-	CASSLLSYGYTF	TGTGCCAGCAGTTTGTTATCCTATGGCTACACCTTC
TRBV5-1	-	TRBJ2-3	TRBD2	CASSLVASGRMPTDTQYF	TGCGCCAGCAGCTTGGTGGCTAGCGGGAGGATGCCCACAGATACGCAGTATTTT
TRBV6-1	-	TRBJ1-5	-	CASSVAGGYSNQPQHF	TGTGCCAGCAGTGTCGCGGGGGGTTATAGCAATCAGCCCCAGCATTTT
TRBV5-1	-	TRBJ1-5	TRBD1	CASSLEGASNQPQHF	TGCGCCAGCAGCTTGGAGGGGGCAAGCAATCAGCCCCAGCATTTT
TRBV29-1	once	TRBJ1-1	-	CSVRFAGTEAFF	TGCAGCGTCAGGTTTGCGGGGACTGAAGCTTTCTTT
TRBV30	-	TRBJ1-5	-	CAWSVIGVNSEQHF	TGTGCCTGGAGTGTAATCGGGGTAAACAGCGAGCAGCATTTT
TRBV4-3	-	TRBJ2-2	TRBD2	CASSQGGAAGDTGELFF	TGCGCCAGCAGCCAAGGGGGGGCAGCGGGGGACACCGGGGAGCTGTTTTTT
TRBV11-2	-	TRBJ2-3	-	CASSLEWGGGTDTQYF	TGTGCCAGCAGCTTAGAATGGGGAGGTGGCACAGATACGCAGTATTTT
TRBV7-9	-	TRBJ1-5	TRBD1	CASSLDGDRGSQPQHF	TGTGCCAGCAGCTTAGATGGGGACAGGGGAAGTCAGCCCCAGCATTTT
TRBV29-1	few	TRBJ1-5	-	CSVLQGGNQPQHF	TGCAGCGTGTTGCAAGGTGGCAATCAGCCCCAGCATTTT
TRBV5-1	once	TRBJ1-4	TRBD1	CASSDQGATNEKLFF	TGCGCCAGCAGCGACCAGGGGGCAACTAATGAAAAACTGTTTTTT
TRBV5-6	-	TRBJ1-1	TRBD1	CASSLTGGTEAFF	TGTGCCAGCAGCCTGACAGGGGGCACTGAAGCTTTCTTT
TRBV5-1	-	TRBJ1-1	TRBD1	CASSDRDSEAFF	TGCGCCAGCAGCGACCGGGACAGTGAAGCTTTCTTT
TRBV7-9	-	TRBJ1-2	-	CASSPKDGYTF	TGTGCCAGCAGCCCCAAGGATGGCTACACCTTC
TRBV5-6	-	TRBJ2-7	TRBD2	CASSALGLAGISYEQYF	TGTGCCAGCAGCGCATTGGGACTAGCGGGGATCTCCTACGAGCAGTACTTC
TRBV5-1	-	TRBJ1-3	-	CASSLAGFSGNTIYF	TGCGCCAGCAGCTTGGCTGGCTTCTCTGGAAACACCATATATTTT
TRBV14	-	TRBJ2-6	-	CASSQDRGSSGANVLTF	TGTGCCAGCAGCCAAGATAGGGGGTCCTCTGGGGCCAACGTCCTGACTTTC
TRBV30	large	TRBJ1-1	-	CAWSISDSANTEAFF	TGTGCCTGGAGTATTTCCGACTCTGCGAACACTGAAGCTTTCTTT
TRBV2	-	TRBJ2-5	TRBD2	CASADAGGGETQYF	TGTGCCAGCGCGGACGCGGGAGGTGGGGAGACCCAGTACTTC
TRBV6-1	-	TRBJ2-2	TRBD1	CASSVQGTGELFF	TGTGCCAGCAGCGTACAGGGGACCGGGGAGCTGTTTTTT
TRBV11-2	-	TRBJ2-1	-	CASSLASGGPPGDYNEQFF	TGTGCCAGCAGCTTAGCATCCGGGGGACCTCCGGGAGATTACAATGAGCAGTTCTTC
TRBV6-5	once	TRBJ1-5	-	CASSYSASGVRQPQHF	TGTGCCAGCAGTTACTCGGCGTCTGGCGTCAGGCAGCCCCAGCATTTT
TRBV30	few	TRBJ2-3	TRBD2	CAWSTGTSGLTDTQYF	TGTGCCTGGAGTACCGGGACTAGCGGACTAACAGATACGCAGTATTTT
TRBV28	-	TRBJ1-5	-	CASSLQVNQPQHF	TGTGCCAGCAGTTTGCAGGTCAATCAGCCCCAGCATTTT
TRBV4-1	-	TRBJ1-4	-	CASSQDLSRATNEKLFF	TGCGCCAGCAGCCAAGATCTTAGCAGGGCAACTAATGAAAAACTGTTTTTT
TRBV5-6	-	TRBJ2-7	TRBD2	CASSLVVAGPYEQYF	TGTGCCAGCAGCTTGGTAGTAGCGGGCCCCTACGAGCAGTACTTC
TRBV2	-	TRBJ1-1	TRBD1	CASREGQGVTEAFF	TGTGCCAGCAGGGAGGGACAGGGAGTAACTGAAGCTTTCTTT
TRBV19	-	TRBJ1-1	-	CASSPPGGGSEAFF	TGTGCCAGTAGTCCCCCCGGGGGTGGATCTGAAGCTTTCTTT
TRBV6-5	-	TRBJ2-1	-	CASSYGIGSFTEQFF	TGTGCCAGCAGTTACGGAATCGGAAGCTTCACTGAGCAGTTCTTC
TRBV6-5	-	TRBJ1-1	TRBD1	CASKRQGAWTEAFF	TGTGCCAGCAAGAGACAGGGGGCATGGACTGAAGCTTTCTTT
TRBV5-1	-	TRBJ2-7	TRBD2	CASSLEGGTSGVYEQYF	TGCGCCAGCAGCTTGGAAGGCGGGACTAGCGGGGTTTACGAGCAGTACTTC
TRBV25-1	once	TRBJ1-6	TRBD1	CASSRDRNSPLHF	TGTGCCAGCAGTCGGGACAGAAATTCACCCCTCCACTTT
TRBV7-2	-	TRBJ2-3	-	CASKGEGSTDTQYF	TGTGCCAGCAAGGGGGAGGGTAGCACAGATACGCAGTATTTT
TRBV6-5	-	TRBJ1-5	-	CASRTTGLSNQPQHF	TGTGCCAGCAGAACTACAGGCCTTAGCAATCAGCCCCAGCATTTT
TRBV7-8	-	TRBJ1-2	-	CASSPSELSYGYTF	TGTGCCAGCAGCCCGTCGGAGCTTTCCTATGGCTACACCTTC
TRBV4-3	-	TRBJ1-6	TRBD1	CASSHEPTGRDNSPLHF	TGCGCCAGCAGCCATGAACCGACAGGGCGAGATAATTCACCCCTCCACTTT
TRBV6-5	-	TRBJ1-2	-	CASSSDPKNGYTF	TGTGCCAGCAGTTCTGACCCAAAGAATGGCTACACCTTC
TRBV27	-	TRBJ1-2	-	CASGVWGPYGYTF	TGTGCCAGCGGGGTCTGGGGCCCCTATGGCTACACCTTC
TRBV7-9	-	TRBJ1-4	TRBD1	CASSNRDRGEKLFF	TGTGCCAGCAGCAACCGGGACAGGGGTGAAAAACTGTTTTTT
TRBV4-3	-	TRBJ2-3	-	CASSQDGGKADTQYF	TGCGCCAGCAGCCAAGATGGGGGGAAGGCTGATACGCAGTATTTT